The entry that follows covers one TCR beta chain sequence. Antigen specificity is unknown. Only in-frame clones appear in the TCRdb table, and some are missing; sequencing was by immunoSEQ multiplex PCR. This sample has about 82,000 clones; 60% to 85% occur once, and the top ten carry roughly 21%. This sample was included in a study of T cells in localized non-small cell lung cancer. General observations from the study: Detection in adjacent lung was observed for a median approximately 53 of the top 100 tumor clones. Longer overall survival was linked to higher blood T cell density. Uninvolved adjacent lung showed the highest T cell clonality, exceeding tumor.

This clonotype originated in a man aged 40 to 75 with stage II squamous cell lung carcinoma. The material sequenced was PBMCs, taken before any cancer treatment.

In nucleotides, the CDR3 is TGTGCCAGCAGCGCCGGGACTAGCGCCTCCTACAATGAGCAGTTCTTC. This encodes CASSAGTSASYNEQFF. J is TRBJ2-1 and V is TRBV6-6, with 10 nucleotides matching TRBD2. After removal of 6 bases from V and 0 bases from J, the junction contained 5 bases not matched to a gene. The CDR3 loop spans 16 amino acids. CDR1 MNHNY and CDR2 SVGAGI come from the germline V gene (reference sequence).